Below are 11 T cell receptor beta chains sequenced from a single sample in a study of T-cell memory formation after mild COVID-19. From the 5' RACE reads, TCRdb called clonotypes with MiXCR, one entry per CDR3 protein. The sample consists of approximately 35,000 distinct CDR3 sequences, around 20% of them appearing once. Sequenced: PBMCs or a T cell subset sorted from them (not recorded which). These receptors were obtained from an adult who had mild COVID-19 (a few samples of this study predate the infection). Cell type and time point are not known.

This clonotype was seen ten or more times. The CDR3 bases are TGTGCCAGCAGTTCACAGGGACAGGAGACCCAGTACTTC. The encoded protein is CASSSQGQETQYF. This chain uses TRBV28 with TRBJ2-5; TRBD1 aligns across 7 bases. The CDR3 consists of 13 residues. Per germline, CDR1 MDHEN and CDR2 SYDVKM. V lost 4 bases and J lost 5; bases outside the gene matches: 4.

This clonotype was counted many times. The chain recombines TRBV20-1 with TRBJ2-2; 7 bases line up with TRBD2. J gave up 2 bases and V 4 bases, and 13 bases lay outside the gene matches. Germline loops: CDR1 DFQATT, CDR2 SNEGSKA (reference sequence). The CDR3 length is 17 residues. The CDR3 region is CSATDSWLAGNTGELFF. The CDR3 DNA sequence: TGCAGTGCTACGGACTCTTGGTTAGCGGGTAACACCGGGGAGCTGTTTTTT.

The rearrangement joins TRBV6-2 or TRBV6-3 to TRBJ2-7; D is possibly TRBD1 (5 bases). This CDR3 comprises 12 residues. Per germline, CDR1 MNHEY and CDR2 SVGEGT. V was pared by 6 bases and J by 3 bases, with 9 bases between. CDR3 amino acids: CASSSDSYEQYF. The CDR3 nucleotides read TGTGCCAGCAGCTCCGACAGCTACGAGCAGTACTTC.

This clonotype has ten or more counts. This chain connects TRBV7-2 to TRBJ2-3; D is unclear. The CDR3 contains 13 residues. V gave up 1 base and J gave up 6 bases, with 8 bases separating them. Germline V gene data show CDR1 as SGHTA and CDR2 as FQGNSA. CDR3 nucleotides: TGTGCCAGCAGCTTAGGATCGGTGGATACGCAGTATTTT. Translation gives CASSLGSVDTQYF.

This clonotype was observed a handful of times. V and J are TRBV7-9 and TRBJ2-7; a weak D match, TRBD2 (5 bases). The germline gives CDR1 SEHNR, CDR2 FQNEAQ (reference sequence). Between the trimmed V and J ends, which lost 5 bases and 6 bases, there was a span of 8 bases. The CDR3 has 11 amino acids. The CDR3 nucleotides are TGTGCCAGCAGCCTCCGGGGCGAGCAGTACTTC. This gives the protein CASSLRGEQYF.

This clonotype showed up many times. The chain couples TRBV19 to TRBJ2-5; D perhaps matches TRBD1 (6 bases). Germline CDR1 and CDR2: LNHDA and SQIVND (reference sequence). V lost 5 bases to trimming and J lost 1 base, with 8 bases between them. The CDR3 length is 13 residues. CDR3 in DNA: TGTGCCAGTAGTGTGACAGGCCAAGAGACCCAGTACTTC. Translating it yields CASSVTGQETQYF.

The sample holds many counts of this clonotype. The rearrangement links TRBV24-1 to TRBJ2-1; D may be TRBD2 (5 bases). Germline-derived CDR1 and CDR2 are KGHDR and SFDVKD. Trimming pared 5 bases from V and 3 bases from J, leaving 7 bases between. The CDR3 has 13 residues. CDR3: CATSAGNYNEQFF. CDR3 DNA sequence: TGTGCCACCAGTGCGGGGAACTACAATGAGCAGTTCTTC.

This clonotype is labeled medium-sized (0.01 to 0.1%). V gene TRBV5-1 combines with J gene TRBJ2-6; 9 nucleotides line up with TRBD2. In germline, CDR1 is SGHRS, CDR2 YFSETQ. This CDR3 comprises 18 residues. J gave up 0 bases and V 4 bases, and 8 bases lay outside the gene matches. CDR3 residues: CASSASSGISSGANVLTF. The CDR3 nucleotides are TGCGCCAGCAGCGCTTCTAGCGGGATATCCTCTGGGGCCAACGTCCTGACTTTC.

In its sample, this clonotype was seen many times. V and J are TRBV25-1 and TRBJ2-7; D gene unclear. The CDR3 is 14 amino acids. Germline V gene data show CDR1 as MGHDK and CDR2 as SYGVNS. V was trimmed by 2 bases and J by 2 bases, leaving 10 bases between them. The DNA of the CDR3 is TGTGCCAGCAGTGAAGAGGTCCCCCCCTACGAGCAGTACTTC. This encodes CASSEEVPPYEQYF.

This clonotype was seen repeatedly, ten times or more. Here the CDR3 reads CASSLEGPSNRYF. As DNA, the CDR3 is TGTGCCAGCAGCTTAGAGGGCCCCTCCAATCGGTATTTT. The rearrangement links TRBV7-8 to TRBJ2-3, with D unresolved. The CDR3 runs to 13 residues. CDR1 is SGHVS and CDR2 is FQNEAQ in the germline V gene. The V gene lost 1 base and the J gene lost 14 bases, with 16 bases spanning the gap.

The chain recombines TRBV4-3 with TRBJ2-3; D gene uncertain. The CDR3 is 16 amino acids. V was pared by 5 bases and J by 0 bases, with 15 bases between. Germline V lookup: CDR1 LGHNA, CDR2 YSLEER. CDR3 amino acids: CASSSGPVYSTDTQYF. CDR3 DNA sequence: TGCGCCAGCAGCTCCGGACCGGTATACAGCACAGATACGCAGTATTTT.